This TCR beta chain is drawn from a study of T-cell memory formation after mild COVID-19. At the level of the study: For the most part, TCR clusters were specific to one donor.

Study-wide points: Mainly in CM and EM were contracting CD4+ clones; CD8+ were in EMRA. Researchers found some responding clones in pre-infection memory, a sign that cross-reactive memory joined. Contracting clones, day 15 to 85, had balanced CD4/CD8, and later expanders favored CD4+.

From the 5' RACE reads, TCRdb called clonotypes with MiXCR, one entry per CDR3 protein. Of hundreds of thousands of distinct CDR3 sequences detected, roughly 18% appear once; the ten largest clones hold around 13%. V gave up 2 bases and J gave up 0 bases, with 14 bases separating them. The CDR3 is 17 residues long. Per the germline V gene, CDR1 is MNHEY and CDR2 is SVGEGT. This clonotype occurred a few times. What it recognizes is unknown. This clonotype was obtained from an adult woman who had mild COVID-19 (a few samples of this study predate the infection). Cell type and time point are not known. The chain joins TRBV6-2 or TRBV6-3 to TRBJ2-4, with a tentative D call TRBD1 (5 bases). The material sequenced was PBMCs or a T cell subset sorted from them (not recorded which). Written as DNA, the CDR3 is TGTGCCAGCAGTTACCCGAGACAGACCCTAGCCAAAAACATTCAGTACTTC. It specifies CASSYPRQTLAKNIQYF.